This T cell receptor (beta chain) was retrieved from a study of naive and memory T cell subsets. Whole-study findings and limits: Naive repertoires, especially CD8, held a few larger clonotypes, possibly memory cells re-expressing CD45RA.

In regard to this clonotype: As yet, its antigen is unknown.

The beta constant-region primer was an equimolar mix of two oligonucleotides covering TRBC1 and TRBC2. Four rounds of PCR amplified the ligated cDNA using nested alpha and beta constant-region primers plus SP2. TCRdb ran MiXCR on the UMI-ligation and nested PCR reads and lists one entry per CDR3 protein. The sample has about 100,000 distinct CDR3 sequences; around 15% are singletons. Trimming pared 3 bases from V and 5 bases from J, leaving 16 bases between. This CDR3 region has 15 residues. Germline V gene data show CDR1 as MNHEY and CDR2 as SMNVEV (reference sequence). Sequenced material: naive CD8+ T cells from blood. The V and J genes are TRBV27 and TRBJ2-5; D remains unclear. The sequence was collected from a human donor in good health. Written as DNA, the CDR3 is TGTGCCAGCAGTTTGATGGGCGGAACGTCGGAGACCCAGTACTTC. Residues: CASSLMGGTSETQYF.